This TCR beta chain was obtained from a study of tumor-infiltrating lymphocytes in primary liver carcinoma. Study as a whole: With diameters of roughly 4 to 10 cm, tumors were stage T1-T3 N0M0.

Whole-study results and caveats: The study found tumor-adjacent and tumor-blood pairs overlapped less than tumor region pairs.

TCR beta cDNA came from about 0.45 ug total RNA, primed with a constant-region primer. Modified slightly, ARM-PCR produced TCR beta libraries over three nested multiplex PCR rounds. For 10 cycles apiece, the opening two PCR rounds ran with TRBV1-TRBV30 forward primers and a C-beta reverse primer. MiXCR, run by TCRdb on the multiplex PCR reads, gives a single entry per CDR3 protein. In the table there are approximately 320,000 distinct CDR3 sequences, roughly 60% of which are singletons. Unsorted whole blood supplied the RNA, and germline DNA was extracted too. Before the operation took place, around 4 milliliters of peripheral blood were collected. There are many counts of this clonotype. Its antigen is currently unknown. This CDR3 comprises 13 residues. Germline V CDR1 and CDR2: ENHRY, SYGVKD. V was shortened by 5 bases and J by 5 bases, with 7 bases between the two germline ends.

This clonotype was sampled from a young woman with primary liver carcinoma and hepatitis B virus infection. The sequenced sample consisted of peripheral blood. The chain employs TRBV10-3 and TRBJ2-6; possibly TRBD1 for D (6 bases). In DNA form, the CDR3 reads TGTGCCATCAGTAGGGACAGGGCCAACGTCCTGACTTTC. Translating gives CAISRDRANVLTF.